The following is a T cell receptor (beta chain) sequence with its context. Its target is not known. The TCR beta cDNA libraries contained unique molecular identifiers. Starting from approximately 0.95 to 9.8 million T cells, the study yielded 500,000 or so cDNA molecules. MiXCR, applied by TCRdb to the PCR reads, yields one record per CDR3 protein. The profile shows about 810,000 distinct CDR3 sequences, 53% of them singletons. CDR1 SGHAT and CDR2 FQNNGV come from the germline V gene. The CDR3 loop spans 13 amino acids. Trimming shortened V by 3 bases and J by 7 bases, and 12 bases separated the two germline ends. The data derive from a study of post-analysis software for immune sequencing data. Study results and caveats: Patients had higher frequencies than controls of roughly 5 TRBV segments, including TRBV5-6, TRBV5-1 and TRBV20-1. People with multiple sclerosis had a significantly lower normalized Chao1 diversity than controls did. Batch-mates among the samples co-clustered strongly by F measure.

Sequencing was done on a sample of blood. The sequence was obtained from a girl under 18 with multiple sclerosis. This chain links TRBV11-2 with TRBJ1-2, with D perhaps matching TRBD1 (6 bases). CDR3 sequence: CASSFRTALGYTF. DNA of the CDR3: TGTGCCAGCAGCTTCAGGACAGCCCTTGGCTACACCTTC.